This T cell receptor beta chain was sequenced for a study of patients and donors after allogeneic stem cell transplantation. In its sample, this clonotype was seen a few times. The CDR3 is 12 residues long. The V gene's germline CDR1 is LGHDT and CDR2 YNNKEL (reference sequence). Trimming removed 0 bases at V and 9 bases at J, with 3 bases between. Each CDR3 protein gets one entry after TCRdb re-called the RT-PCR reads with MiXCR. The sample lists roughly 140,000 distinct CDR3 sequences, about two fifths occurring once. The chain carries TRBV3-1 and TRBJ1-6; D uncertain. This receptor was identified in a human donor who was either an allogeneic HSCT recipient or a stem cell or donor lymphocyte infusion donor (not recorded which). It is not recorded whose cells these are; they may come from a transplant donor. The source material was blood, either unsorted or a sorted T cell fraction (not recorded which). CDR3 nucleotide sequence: TGTGCCAGCAGCCAAGATATTTCACCCCTCCACTTT. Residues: CASSQDISPLHF.